This T cell receptor beta chain was identified during a study of monozygotic twins with inflammatory bowel disease. Template switching was used to attach UMIs, which incorporated a 6-nucleotide sample barcode. TCRalpha and TCRbeta cDNA went through two nested PCRs of around 15 and 9 cycles. After re-calling the 5' RACE reads, TCRdb lists one entry per CDR3 protein, DNA absent. Its table records about 350,000 distinct CDR3 sequences. Germline V gene data show CDR1 as SGHRS and CDR2 as YFSETQ. This CDR3 has 13 residues. This clonotype was obtained from a human donor with ulcerative colitis or Crohn's disease, or a healthy co-twin of an affected twin (not recorded which). The chain has TRBV5-1 and TRBJ2-5; without DNA, the TCRdb call of TRBD1 cannot be checked. Sequencing was done on a sample of blood. This CDR3 is CASSTDRGGTQYF.